One sample yielded the 9 T cell receptor beta chains listed below, sequenced in a study of cytomegalovirus exposure and HLA in healthy donors. Vbeta (60) and Jbeta (13) primers were used in the PCR. Using immunoSEQ multiplex PCR, the repertoire was profiled, and TCRdb retains in-frame clones only, with some absent. The profile shows 50,000 to 70,000 clones, about three quarters of them singletons. Sequencing used PBMCs. The origin of the receptors is a female donor in good health and CMV-seronegative.

This chain uses TRBV5-5 with TRBJ2-2; TRBD1 is a possible D gene (6 bases). The CDR3 has 15 residues. The germline V and J ends were trimmed by 4 bases and 0 bases, with 10 bases remaining between them. Per germline, CDR1 SGHKS and CDR2 YYEKEE (reference sequence). The CDR3 nucleotides are TGTGCCAGCAGCCCAGGGGCGACGAACACCGGGGAGCTGTTTTTT. Amino acids: CASSPGATNTGELFF.

The rearrangement links TRBV20-1 to TRBJ2-1; TRBD2 agrees at 9 bases. Germline CDR1 DFQATT, CDR2 SNEGSKA (reference sequence). The CDR3 length is 11 residues. V gave up 4 bases and J gave up 16 bases; unmatched junction bases: 8. The CDR3 DNA is TGCAGTGCTATACTTAGCGGGAGTTTTTTCTTC. It is translated as CSAILSGSFFF.

The chain uses TRBV19 and TRBJ2-6; 8 nucleotides align to TRBD1. The V segment lost 11 bases and the J segment 0 bases; nucleotides outside the gene matches: 6. CDR3 size: 15 residues. CDR1 and CDR2 from the germline V gene are LNHDA and SQIVND (reference sequence). The CDR3 protein is CAGGTGGSGANVLTF. CDR3 coding DNA: TGTGCCGGGGGGACAGGCGGCTCTGGGGCCAACGTCCTGACTTTC.

The rearrangement joins TRBV7-9 to TRBJ1-2; no firm D call. The CDR3 spans 12 residues. The germline V gene encodes CDR1 SEHNR and CDR2 FQNEAQ (reference sequence). V lost 5 bases to trimming and J lost 0 bases, with 4 bases between them. The CDR3 nucleotides are TGTGCCAGCAGCACAACTAACTATGGCTACACCTTC. It yields the protein CASSTTNYGYTF.

The chain uses TRBV12-5 and TRBJ2-5; D not certain. The germline V and J ends were trimmed by 1 base and 5 bases, with 8 bases remaining between them. CDR3 length: 13 amino acids. Germline CDR1 and CDR2: LGHNT and FRNRAP. The CDR3 sequence: CASGLGPGETQYF. In DNA form, the CDR3 reads TGTGCTAGTGGTTTGGGTCCTGGCGAGACCCAGTACTTC.

This clone occurred a few times. The chain combines TRBV2 with TRBJ1-1; D may be TRBD1 (5 bases). The CDR3 contains 13 residues. Germline loops: CDR1 SNHLY, CDR2 FYNNEI. Deletions cut 7 bases from V and 1 base from J, with 10 bases between. CDR3 in amino acids: CASTMTENTEAFF. For the CDR3, the DNA is TGTGCCAGCACCATGACAGAGAACACTGAAGCTTTCTTT.

The chain couples TRBV5-1 to TRBJ2-5, with D unresolved. The J call may be incorrect, as the DNA end agrees better with TRBJ2-7. The germline gives CDR1 SGHRS, CDR2 YFSETQ. The CDR3 sequence is 13 residues long. CDR3 in amino acids: CASSNPTRSEQYF. In DNA form, the CDR3 reads TGCGCCAGCAGCAACCCAACGCGGTCCGAGCAGTACTTC.

This chain uses TRBV9 with TRBJ2-2; 9 bases fit TRBD1. There are 14 residues in the CDR3. V trimming: 0 bases; J trimming: 6 bases; junction bases outside the gene matches: 0. The V gene's germline CDR1 is SGDLS and CDR2 YYNGEE. In DNA form, the CDR3 reads TGTGCCAGCAGCGTAGGGGACAGGGCCGGGGAGCTGTTTTTT. Encoded protein: CASSVGDRAGELFF. The entire variable domain, with the rest obtained from reference TRBV9 and TRBJ2-2, is as follows: DSGVTQTPKHLITATGQRVTLRCSPRSGDLSVYWYQQSLDQGLQFLIQYYNGEERAKGNILERFSAQQFPDLHSELNLSSLELGDSALYFCASSVGDRAGELFFGEGSRLTVL.

This chain joins TRBV6-1 and TRBJ2-7; 8 bases map to TRBD1. V lost 6 bases and J lost 7; bases outside the gene matches: 11. Germline-derived CDR1 and CDR2 are MNHNS and SASEGT. The CDR3 consists of 14 residues. Here the CDR3 reads CASSGWTGPTEQYF. In DNA form, the CDR3 reads TGTGCCAGCAGCGGATGGACAGGGCCTACGGAGCAGTACTTC.